The 24 T cell receptor beta chains below were found in one sample sequenced in a study of blood T cell repertoires in COVID-19. TCRdb's table, derived via immunoSEQ multiplex PCR, lists solely in-frame clones and lacks some. The sample has fewer than 130,000 clones, roughly 80% seen once. Input material: peripheral blood. Receptors were obtained from a woman aged 55-70 years with acute or convalescent COVID-19.

This clone is a singleton in its sample. The chain links TRBV19 to TRBJ2-2, with unresolved D. The CDR3 has 14 amino acids. Germline loops: CDR1 LNHDA, CDR2 SQIVND (reference sequence). Trimming pared 7 bases from V and 5 bases from J, leaving 14 bases between. The CDR3 loop reads CASTPIGDTGELFF. The CDR3 DNA follows: TGTGCCAGTACCCCGATCGGTGATACCGGGGAGCTGTTTTTT. Drawing the rest from reference TRBV19 and TRBJ2-2, the complete variable domain is DGGITQSPKYLFRKEGQNVTLSCEQNLNHDAMYWYRQDPGQGLRLIYYSQIVNDFQKGDIAEGYSVSREKKESFPLTVTSAQKNPTAFYLCASTPIGDTGELFFGEGSRLTVL.

This clone was observed a few times. The V gene is TRBV2, the J gene TRBJ2-7; 9 positions match TRBD1. CDR1 SNHLY and CDR2 FYNNEI come from the germline V gene. J lost 1 base, V lost 7 bases, and 8 bases had no gene match. The CDR3 contains 15 residues. CDR3 coding DNA: TGTGCCAGCAATACTGACAGGGGGACATCCTACGAGCAGTACTTC. As protein: CASNTDRGTSYEQYF.

The chain uses TRBV14 and TRBJ2-1; TRBD2 aligns across 7 bases. CDR1 is SGHDN, CDR2 FVKESK, per germline. V shed 3 bases, J shed 3 bases, and the junction held 17 bases outside the gene matches. This CDR3 region has 19 residues. The CDR3 protein is CASSQVFVYVRGDYNEQFF. The CDR3, as DNA: TGTGCCAGCAGCCAGGTATTTGTTTATGTACGGGGGGACTACAATGAGCAGTTCTTC.

The J gene is TRBJ2-7, the V gene TRBV7-9, with a tentative D call TRBD2 (5 bases). This CDR3 is built from 14 residues. Trimming took off 4 bases at V and 4 bases at J, with 14 bases between the two ends. Germline values: CDR1 SEHNR, CDR2 FQNEAQ (reference sequence). The CDR3 reads CASSSRPEGYEQYF. DNA for the CDR3: TGTGCCAGCAGCTCTAGACCCGAGGGTTACGAGCAGTACTTC.

This clone was observed a single time. V usage is TRBV6-6 and J usage is TRBJ2-7; perhaps TRBD1 as D (6 bases). This CDR3 has 16 residues. From germline, CDR1 is MNHNY and CDR2 SVGAGI (reference sequence). Between the trimmed V and J ends, which lost 4 bases and 6 bases, there was a span of 22 bases. In nucleotides, the CDR3 is TGTGCCAGCAGTTTGACTGGGGGCAGGATCCCCCTCGAGCAGTACTTC. Protein: CASSLTGGRIPLEQYF.

The genes are TRBV7-2 and TRBJ2-5; D remains unclear. Germline values: CDR1 SGHTA, CDR2 FQGNSA. Trimming cost V 5 bases and J 5 bases, with 9 bases left between them. The CDR3 is 12 amino acids. CDR3 sequence (DNA): TGTGCCAGCAGCCGCCTGGAGGAGACCCAGTACTTC. Translating it yields CASSRLEETQYF.

The rearrangement uses TRBV6-2 or TRBV6-3 and TRBJ1-1; 9 bases are shared with TRBD1. Germline CDR1 MNHEY, CDR2 SVGEGT. The CDR3 contains 16 residues. Unmatched junction bases numbered 9, after V lost 2 bases and J lost 5 bases. The CDR3 loop is CASSYPPGQGRTEAFF. CDR3 bases: TGTGCCAGCAGTTACCCCCCGGGACAGGGAAGAACTGAAGCTTTCTTT.

This rearrangement joins TRBV18 to TRBJ1-4; unclear D gene. Germline CDR1 is KGHSH and CDR2 is LQKENI. Trimming took 3 bases from V and 7 from J, leaving 9 bases between them. The CDR3 runs 13 residues. CDR3 in amino acids: CASSPAESEKLFF. The CDR3 DNA reads as TGTGCCAGCTCACCCGCGGAGAGTGAAAAACTGTTTTTT.

Points on this clone: Within the sample, other DNA sequences also encode this same CDR3. The chain carries TRBV5-1 and TRBJ1-6; no firm D call. The germline V and J ends were trimmed by 0 bases and 3 bases, with 4 bases remaining between them. The CDR3 runs 14 residues. Germline V lookup: CDR1 SGHRS, CDR2 YFSETQ. DNA for the CDR3: TGCGCCAGCAGCTTGGACAGCTATAATTCACCCCTCCACTTT. It encodes CASSLDSYNSPLHF.

This clone was observed a handful of times. The chain combines TRBV19 with TRBJ1-1, with D unclear. The CDR3 runs to 13 residues. Germline CDR1 is LNHDA and CDR2 is SQIVND (reference sequence). The V end was cut by 5 bases, the J end by 4 bases, with 11 bases between. This CDR3 reads CASSYGRGTEAFF. Written as DNA, the CDR3 is TGTGCCAGTAGTTACGGCCGAGGCACTGAAGCTTTCTTT.

The V call is TRBV2, the J call TRBJ1-5; 7 positions agree with TRBD1. V lost 3 bases, J lost 0 bases, and 5 bases stayed unmatched. Germline V lookup: CDR1 SNHLY, CDR2 FYNNEI. The CDR3 totals 16 residues. The CDR3 is CASSDRTGTSNQPQHF. CDR3 sequence (DNA): TGTGCCAGCAGTGACAGGACAGGAACTAGCAATCAGCCCCAGCATTTT.

The chain joins TRBV4-3 to TRBJ2-1; no clear D. The germline CDR1 and CDR2 sequences are LGHNA and YSLEER. The CDR3 has 13 amino acids. V was trimmed by 1 base and J by 9 bases, leaving 10 bases between them. The CDR3 reads CASSQGSPSEQFF. The CDR3 nucleotides are TGCGCCAGCAGCCAAGGGAGTCCCTCTGAGCAGTTCTTC.

This clone was counted a few times. This chain links TRBV5-8 with TRBJ1-2; 7 bases align to TRBD1. Germline CDR1 reads SGHTS; CDR2 reads YDEGEE. The CDR3 length is 13 residues. With V trimmed by 2 bases and J by 6 bases, 4 bases remained unmatched. The CDR3 region is CASSFGQGDGYTF. CDR3 nucleotide sequence: TGTGCCAGCAGCTTCGGGCAGGGGGATGGCTACACCTTC.

The gene calls are TRBV30 and TRBJ2-1; perhaps TRBD2 as D (6 bases). Germline CDR1 GTSNPN, CDR2 SVGIG (reference sequence). The CDR3 covers 15 residues. The germline V and J ends were trimmed by 0 bases and 4 bases, with 13 bases remaining between them. CDR3 amino acids: CAWSVGGLSYNEQFF. The DNA for the CDR3 is TGTGCCTGGAGTGTGGGGGGTCTGTCATACAATGAGCAGTTCTTC.

Concerning this clone itself: Additional DNA sequences in this sample encode the identical CDR3. The J gene is TRBJ1-5, the V gene TRBV7-9; no clear D gene. Per germline, CDR1 SEHNR and CDR2 FQNEAQ (reference sequence). The CDR3 totals 14 residues. Trimming stripped 4 bases from V and 1 base from J, with 8 bases between. Here the CDR3 reads CASSSSQSNQPQHF. CDR3 in DNA: TGTGCCAGCAGCTCGTCCCAGAGCAATCAGCCCCAGCATTTT.

This chain links TRBV7-8 with TRBJ2-3; 14 positions match TRBD2. Germline V gene sequence: CDR1 SGHVS, CDR2 FQNEAQ. After removal of 5 bases from V and 4 bases from J, the junction contained 8 bases not matched to a gene. CDR3 length: 17 residues. CDR3 region: CASSMTPGLAGADTQYF. CDR3 nucleotide sequence: TGTGCCAGCAGCATGACGCCGGGACTAGCGGGGGCAGATACGCAGTATTTT.

The chain carries TRBV28 and TRBJ2-1; a weak D match, TRBD1 (5 bases). The length of the CDR3 is 12 residues. From germline, CDR1 is MDHEN and CDR2 SYDVKM. Between the trimmed V and J ends, which lost 11 bases and 5 bases, there was a span of 13 bases. The CDR3 loop reads CAARGGHNEQFF. The CDR3 nucleotides read TGTGCCGCTAGGGGCGGCCACAATGAGCAGTTCTTC. Using reference TRBV28 and TRBJ2-1 for the parts outside the CDR3, the full variable domain is DVKVTQSSRYLVKRTGEKVFLECVQDMDHENMFWYRQDPGLGLRLIYFSYDVKMKEKGDIPEGYSVSREKKERFSLILESASTNQTSMYLCAARGGHNEQFFGPGTRLTVL.

This clone was recorded once. The rearrangement uses TRBV29-1 and TRBJ1-1, with 7 bases lining up with TRBD1. The CDR3 is 17 amino acids. V trimming: 3 bases; J trimming: 1 base; junction bases outside the gene matches: 14. Germline CDR1 and CDR2: SQVTM and ANQGSEA. CDR3 sequence reads: CSVDRPGGGGSNTEAFF. DNA for the CDR3: TGCAGCGTTGATAGGCCAGGAGGAGGGGGCTCGAACACTGAAGCTTTCTTT. Full variable domain (rest looked up from reference TRBV29-1 and TRBJ1-1): SAVISQKPSRDICQRGTSLTIQCQVDSQVTMMFWYRQQPGQSLTLIATANQGSEATYESGFVIDKFPISRPNLTFSTLTVSNMSPEDSSIYLCSVDRPGGGGSNTEAFFGQGTRLTVV.

The V and J genes are TRBV4-2 and TRBJ2-7, with 15 bases fitting TRBD2. There are 16 residues in the CDR3. Germline lookup yields CDR1 LGHNA and CDR2 YNFKEQ. J lost 5 bases, V lost 1 base, and 3 bases had no gene match. The DNA of the CDR3 is TGTGCCAGCAGCCAAGGGACTAGCGGGGGGGCAGACGAGCAGTACTTC. Translation: CASSQGTSGGADEQYF.

This chain uses TRBV5-4 with TRBJ2-3, with a tentative D call TRBD1 (6 bases). Germline V gives CDR1 SGHNT, CDR2 YYREEE (reference sequence). The V gene lost 5 bases and the J gene lost 2 bases, with 12 bases spanning the gap. The CDR3 loop spans 14 amino acids. CDR3 in amino acids: CASRQGQYTDTQYF. DNA for the CDR3: TGTGCCAGCAGGCAAGGACAGTACACAGATACGCAGTATTTT.

The V and J genes are TRBV5-8 and TRBJ2-1, with 8 nucleotides matching TRBD2. This CDR3 comprises 17 residues. CDR1 SGHTS and CDR2 YDEGEE come from the germline V gene. The V segment lost 4 bases and the J segment 7 bases; nucleotides outside the gene matches: 16. The DNA of the CDR3 is TGTGCCAGCAGCGAGGTTTTTGCGGGGGGCCTTGGGAATGAGCAGTTCTTC. Residues: CASSEVFAGGLGNEQFF.

The chain carries TRBV24-1 and TRBJ2-3; D gene uncertain. CDR1 and CDR2 from the germline V gene are KGHDR and SFDVKD. This CDR3 comprises 14 residues. Trimming stripped 4 bases from V and 0 bases from J, with 7 bases between. CDR3 in amino acids: CATSDPTSTDTQYF. Here the CDR3 DNA reads TGTGCCACCAGTGACCCTACTAGCACAGATACGCAGTATTTT.

The chain joins TRBV29-1 to TRBJ2-3; 7 positions agree with TRBD1. Germline assignment: CDR1 SQVTM and CDR2 ANQGSEA. V gave up 1 base and J gave up 0 bases; unmatched junction bases: 10. CDR3 length: 17 amino acids. CDR3 amino acids: CSVEGLRDSLSTDTQYF. CDR3 bases: TGCAGCGTTGAAGGTCTCCGGGACAGTCTTAGCACAGATACGCAGTATTTT.

The V and J genes are TRBV9 and TRBJ2-7; maybe TRBD1 (6 bases). Germline CDR1 SGDLS, CDR2 YYNGEE. The CDR3 runs 15 residues. V lost 4 bases to trimming and J lost 2 bases, with 16 bases between them. The CDR3 sequence is CASSNRESFPYEQYF. CDR3 DNA: TGTGCCAGCAGCAACAGGGAGAGTTTTCCCTACGAGCAGTACTTC.